This paragraph covers one TCR beta chain sequence. Its recognized antigen is unknown. No much larger clone exists at a distance of one base, and base qualities are not known. The source of the sample is a study of low-dose radiotherapy and immunotherapy resistance in tumors (dated by TCRdb to between 2021 and 2024). Regarding the research as a whole: In Cohort 1, each fraction delivered 0.5 Gy every 2 weeks, and the prescribed total PTV dose was 6.5 Gy. For Cohort 2, the dose was 1 Gy per fraction given every two weeks, adding up to 13 Gy in total across 26 weeks. Patients were given nivolumab as a 240 mg flat dose every two weeks and ipilimumab at 1 mg/kg every six weeks, with both drugs delivered intravenously. Every two weeks, patients got intravenous cyclophosphamide at 200 mg/m2, given one day ahead of each radiation and immunotherapy administration. Aspirin 300 mg was taken orally once daily by patients for four cycles, starting on cycle 1 day 1. The trial did not randomize participants into treatment groups. The translational analysis covered eight patients: three from the first dose cohort and the first five from the second dose cohort.

Measured from the cysteine to the phenylalanine, the CDR3 is 13 residues long. Kept here is only the CDR3 DNA, which spans 39 bases and is read in frame from base 1. V is cut by 5 bases and J by 10 bases, and the space between the germline ends is 15 bases. Via the germline V gene, CDR1 is MNHEY and CDR2 SVGEGT. The data were produced on an Illumina HiSeq 2500. First-strand cDNA was synthesized with Superscript III and a set of TRAV- and TRBV-specific primers, covering both TCRalpha and TCRbeta chains. An approximately 20-cycle PCR with Phusion amplified the TCRs, pairing a constant-region primer with the adapter that was attached to the V primers. The isolated mRNA was amplified using the MessageAmp II aRNA Amplification Kit, with in vitro transcription performed for about 15 hours at 37 degrees C. The Dynabeads mRNA DIRECT Purification Kit was used to isolate mRNA for TCR sequencing. Indexed Illumina adapters were added in a second Phusion PCR of 25 to 30 cycles, and the PCR products were purified with AMPure XP beads. Per the original workflow: Using custom Perl scripts, TCR sequences that encoded the same protein were pooled, out-of-frame sequences were dropped, and the abundance of each clonotype was calculated. Any TCR sequence supported by only a single read was excluded from analysis. Among the metrics used to describe the repertoires were Shannon entropy, Gini index, clonality, richness, and the frequency of TCRs shared between repertoires. Using fastp at Q25 and MiXCR, TCRdb reprocessed the public reads and kept productive beta chains. All rows with the same CDR3 protein become a single entry with the most common DNA and genes. Clone size and V and J calls follow TCRdb, not the original study. Within this sample are roughly 54,000 distinct CDR3 sequences, with about 25% of them counted one time only. The ten largest clones represent 5.5% to 6% of the sample.

The sample's time point label is to be understood as: before trial treatment. The donors came from RACIN, which was a single-arm phase I dose-escalation trial that paired nivolumab and ipilimumab with aspirin, low-dose cyclophosphamide and low-dose radiotherapy. To be eligible, a patient needed to have an advanced solid tumor that was TIL-negative. The input for sequencing was PBMCs, taken before treatment. The receptor comes from a male donor with prostate cancer. The receptor chain draws on TRBV6-2 or TRBV6-3 and TRBJ2-1; the D gene is perhaps TRBD2, from 5 matching bases. The sequenced DNA: TGTGCCAGCAGTGGGATAGCGCGAACCGAGCAGTTCTTC. This gives the protein CASSGIARTEQFF.